This T cell receptor (beta chain) emerged from a study of tumor-infiltrating lymphocytes in primary liver carcinoma. The study, taken as a whole, reports: Just around 8-25% of top clones spanned all five tumor regions.

Both RNA and DNA were isolated together from around 18-30 mg of bulk tissue that had not been sorted. The cohort consisted of patients whose primary liver carcinoma was surgically resected. Total RNA amounting to roughly 450 ng was the source from which TCR beta cDNA was made with a constant-region primer. Three rounds of nested multiplex PCR with slightly modified ARM-PCR produced TCR beta libraries. It was with TRBV1-TRBV30 forward primers and a C-beta reverse primer that the first two PCR rounds were run, at roughly 9 cycles each. One entry per CDR3 protein, called by TCRdb with MiXCR from the multiplex PCR reads. This sample has about 22,000 distinct CDR3 sequences, with approximately 80% found just once. Germline V gives CDR1 SGHAT, CDR2 FQNNGV. This CDR3 is 11 amino acids long. A remark on this clonotype: The antigen is not known. At one end the junction does not follow the germline gene, possibly because of a read error.

Sequencing was carried out using liver tumor tissue from sampling region 2. Described subset: tumor region T2, inferior pole. The chain employs TRBV11-2 and TRBJ2-7; D is ambiguous. This TCR was recovered from a woman in her thirties with primary liver carcinoma and hepatitis B virus infection. The CDR3 loop is CTSSAYHAQYF. In nucleotides, the CDR3 is TGTACCAGCAGCGCTTACCACGCGCAGTACTTC.